One sample yielded the 27 T cell receptor beta chains listed below, sequenced in a study of blood T cell repertoires in COVID-19. Assay used: immunoSEQ multiplex PCR; TCRdb lists only in-frame clones, some missing. The table includes 200,000 or so clones, roughly three quarters detected once. Material for sequencing was peripheral blood. These receptors were obtained from a man between 60 and 75 years old with active or convalescent COVID-19.

The genes are TRBV18 and TRBJ1-1, with D perhaps TRBD1 (5 bases). The CDR3 is 13 residues long. Germline lookup yields CDR1 KGHSH and CDR2 LQKENI. Trimming pared 1 base from V and 7 bases from J, leaving 10 bases between. This chain's CDR3 is CASSPLGGDEAFF. The CDR3 DNA follows: TGTGCCAGCTCACCACTGGGGGGGGATGAAGCTTTCTTT.

This chain links TRBV10-3 with TRBJ2-1; 11 positions agree with TRBD1. This CDR3 is 13 amino acids long. Per the germline V gene, CDR1 is ENHRY and CDR2 is SYGVKD. V lost 6 bases and J lost 9; bases outside the gene matches: 4. The chain's CDR3 is CAISGTGGSEQFF. CDR3 DNA: TGTGCCATCAGCGGGACAGGGGGGAGTGAGCAGTTCTTC.

This chain links TRBV18 with TRBJ1-2, with D possibly TRBD1 on 6 matching bases. This CDR3 has 14 residues. Trimming stripped 1 base from V and 3 bases from J, with 9 bases between. The germline gives CDR1 KGHSH, CDR2 LQKENI. The CDR3 is CASSPRAGDYGYTF. The CDR3 region has the DNA TGTGCCAGCTCACCACGGGCAGGGGACTATGGCTACACCTTC.

The J gene is TRBJ2-3, the V gene TRBV12-2; the table's D call TRBD2 went unverified against the DNA. TRBV12-2 counts as a pseudogene. This CDR3 contains 16 residues. The DNA of the CDR3 is TGTGCAAGTCGCCTTCCTCGGCGGGAGGGCTTAGATACGCAGTATTTT. Protein sequence: CASRLPRREGLDTQYF.

The gene calls are TRBV6-5 and TRBJ2-3; 8 bases map to TRBD2. Per the germline V gene, CDR1 is MNHEY and CDR2 is SVGAGI. The CDR3 runs to 14 residues. J was trimmed by 4 bases and V by 8 bases; bases with no gene match: 8. The CDR3 loop reads CASANGLASDTQYF. CDR3 nucleotide sequence: TGTGCCAGCGCGAACGGACTAGCATCAGATACGCAGTATTTT.

This clone was seen more than once but under ten times. The chain joins TRBV6-2 or TRBV6-3 to TRBJ2-7; D may be TRBD1 (6 bases). Trimming removed 6 bases from V and 0 bases from J, with 15 bases in between. Germline loops: CDR1 MNHEY, CDR2 SVGEGT. The CDR3 extends over 15 amino acids. The CDR3 nucleotides are TGTGCCAGCAGCCGAGGGGGACAAATCTCCTACGAGCAGTACTTC. Amino acid sequence: CASSRGGQISYEQYF.

The genes are TRBV6-5 and TRBJ2-7; TRBD1 agrees at 8 bases. Per the germline V gene, CDR1 is MNHEY and CDR2 is SVGAGI. V shed 6 bases and J 3 bases; nucleotides not matched to a gene: 10. This CDR3 is built from 15 residues. The CDR3 sequence is CASSQDRGGGYEQYF. CDR3 in DNA: TGTGCCAGCAGCCAAGACAGGGGCGGAGGCTACGAGCAGTACTTC.

V gene TRBV9 combines with J gene TRBJ1-6; the match to TRBD1 covers 7 bases. Trimming removed 0 bases from V and 10 bases from J; junction bases left unmatched: 1. The CDR3 loop spans 13 amino acids. Germline assignment: CDR1 SGDLS and CDR2 YYNGEE. CDR3 DNA: TGTGCCAGCAGCGTAGAGGGGGCCTCACCCCTCCACTTT. It yields the protein CASSVEGASPLHF. Together with reference TRBV9 and TRBJ1-6, the CDR3 gives the full variable domain: DSGVTQTPKHLITATGQRVTLRCSPRSGDLSVYWYQQSLDQGLQFLIQYYNGEERAKGNILERFSAQQFPDLHSELNLSSLELGDSALYFCASSVEGASPLHFGNGTRLTVT.

The V gene is TRBV3-1 (or the pseudogene TRBV3-2), the J gene TRBJ2-1; D possibly corresponds to TRBD2 (5 bases). The V end was cut by 1 base, the J end by 7 bases, with 8 bases between. This CDR3 comprises 13 residues. Germline loops: CDR1 LGHDT, CDR2 YNNKEL (reference sequence). CDR3 coding DNA: TGTGCCAGCAGCCAAGGACGGGGAAATGAGCAGTTCTTC. Protein: CASSQGRGNEQFF.

This clone was seen a single time. J is TRBJ1-4 and V is TRBV28; 10 nucleotides align to TRBD1. Germline V CDR1 and CDR2: MDHEN, SYDVKM. CDR3 size: 15 residues. The V segment lost 4 bases and the J segment 7 bases; nucleotides outside the gene matches: 6. CDR3: CASSSPGQGPEKLFF. The CDR3 region has the DNA TGTGCCAGCAGTTCTCCGGGACAGGGGCCTGAAAAACTGTTTTTT.

The V call is TRBV15, the J call TRBJ1-1, with a tentative D call TRBD1 (5 bases). The CDR3 is made up of 15 amino acids. Germline CDR1 is LNHNV and CDR2 is YYDKDF (reference sequence). The V gene lost 2 bases and the J gene lost 1 base, with 11 bases spanning the gap. In nucleotides, the CDR3 is TGTGCCACCAGCAGACTACGACAGAAGAACACTGAAGCTTTCTTT. Translation gives CATSRLRQKNTEAFF. Drawing the rest from reference TRBV15 and TRBJ1-1, the complete variable domain is DAMVIQNPRYQVTQFGKPVTLSCSQTLNHNVMYWYQQKSSQAPKLLFHYYDKDFNNEADTPDNFQSRRPNTSFCFLDIRSPGLGDTAMYLCATSRLRQKNTEAFFGQGTRLTVV.

This clone was observed a single time. The CDR3 sequence: CASSWGSEQFF. DNA of the CDR3: TGTGCCAGCAGTTGGGGCAGTGAGCAGTTCTTC. V and J are TRBV12-3 or TRBV12-4 and TRBJ2-1; a possible D gene is TRBD1 (5 bases). V shed 4 bases and J shed 9 bases, with 7 bases lying between them. This CDR3 is built from 11 residues.

V gene TRBV29-1 combines with J gene TRBJ1-3, with 7 bases that match TRBD1. This CDR3 is 16 amino acids long. V was clipped by 6 bases and J by 4 bases; unmatched bases: 15. CDR1 is SQVTM and CDR2 is ANQGSEA in the germline V gene. The CDR3 spells CSVEQQGTVSGNTIYF. The DNA of the CDR3 is TGCAGCGTGGAACAACAGGGGACCGTTTCCGGAAACACCATATATTTT.

In this sample, this clone turned up once. The chain recombines TRBV4-3 with TRBJ1-5; 7 nucleotides line up with TRBD1. In germline, CDR1 is LGHNA, CDR2 YSLEER. V was clipped by 0 bases and J by 5 bases; unmatched bases: 4. The CDR3 spans 15 residues. The CDR3 nucleotides are TGCGCCAGCAGCCAAGATACAGGGGAATATCAGCCCCAGCATTTT. Its protein is CASSQDTGEYQPQHF.

The chain combines TRBV28 with TRBJ1-4; 7 bases are shared with TRBD1. V gave up 3 bases and J gave up 5 bases; unmatched junction bases: 3. The CDR3 spans 14 residues. Germline CDR1 and CDR2: MDHEN and SYDVKM. The CDR3 here is CASSLRQGNEKLFF. CDR3 sequence (DNA): TGTGCCAGCAGTTTGAGACAGGGCAATGAAAAACTGTTTTTT.

The chain joins TRBV7-3 to TRBJ2-1; TRBD2 matches 14 bases. J gave up 8 bases and V 5 bases, and 11 bases lay outside the gene matches. The CDR3 runs to 17 residues. Germline CDR1 SGHTA, CDR2 FQGTGA. The CDR3 bases are TGTGCCAGCAGCCAGGGACTAGCGGGAGTCTATGGCGATGAGCAGTTCTTC. Amino acids: CASSQGLAGVYGDEQFF.

V is TRBV7-2 and J is TRBJ2-1, with D tentatively TRBD2 (7 bases). There are 13 residues in the CDR3. Trimming cost V 5 bases and J 12 bases, with 17 bases left between them. CDR1 is SGHTA, CDR2 FQGNSA, per germline. The CDR3 region has the DNA TGTGCCAGCAGCAAAGGGGGGGGAGATCGGCAGTTCTTC. Amino acids: CASSKGGGDRQFF. Variable domain in full (rest from reference TRBV7-2 and TRBJ2-1): GAGVSQSPSNKVTEKGKDVELRCDPISGHTALYWYRQSLGQGLEFLIYFQGNSAPDKSGLPSDRFSAERTGGSVSTLTIQRTQQEDSAVYLCASSKGGGDRQFFGPGTRLTVL.

This clone was counted between two and nine times. The chain joins TRBV7-2 to TRBJ2-4; TRBD2 agrees at 8 bases. V trimming: 5 bases; J trimming: 6 bases; junction bases outside the gene matches: 6. Germline-derived CDR1 and CDR2 are SGHTA and FQGNSA. The CDR3 is 14 amino acids. This chain's CDR3 is CASSRGGGGNIQYF. The CDR3, as DNA: TGTGCCAGCAGCCGGGGGGGTGGAGGAAACATTCAGTACTTC. The full variable domain, with the rest looked up from reference TRBV7-2 and TRBJ2-4, is GAGVSQSPSNKVTEKGKDVELRCDPISGHTALYWYRQSLGQGLEFLIYFQGNSAPDKSGLPSDRFSAERTGGSVSTLTIQRTQQEDSAVYLCASSRGGGGNIQYFGAGTRLSVL.

This chain links TRBV4-1 with TRBJ2-7; TRBD2 matches 8 bases. From germline, CDR1 is MGHRA and CDR2 YSYEKL. The V and J ends lost 4 bases and 4 bases, in that order; junction bases with no gene match: 18. This CDR3 has 18 residues. In DNA form, the CDR3 reads TGCGCCAGCAGCCCACTCATTCGGAGACGGGAGGGTGAATACGAGCAGTACTTC. Translated: CASSPLIRRREGEYEQYF.

The sample holds a few counts of this clone. The chain employs TRBV2 and TRBJ1-6, with 8 bases aligning to TRBD1. The V segment lost 7 bases and the J segment 11 bases; nucleotides outside the gene matches: 13. Germline assignment: CDR1 SNHLY and CDR2 FYNNEI. The CDR3 length is 15 residues. In DNA, the CDR3 is TGTGCCAGCACCGCTGACCAGGGGGCGCAGACACCCCTCCACTTT. This gives the protein CASTADQGAQTPLHF.

The genes are TRBV7-9 and TRBJ1-5; 9 bases are shared with TRBD1. The trim removed 5 bases at V and 5 bases at J, leaving 7 bases unmatched. The CDR3 extends over 15 amino acids. The germline CDR1 and CDR2 sequences are SEHNR and FQNEAQ (reference sequence). The CDR3 nucleotides are TGTGCCAGCAGCCCTCAAGGGGACAGGGATCAGCCCCAGCATTTT. Residues: CASSPQGDRDQPQHF.

The rearrangement uses TRBV27 and TRBJ1-1; D call uncertain. In germline, CDR1 is MNHEY, CDR2 SMNVEV (reference sequence). Trimming took off 4 bases at V and 4 bases at J, with 7 bases between the two ends. The CDR3 runs 12 residues. CDR3 nucleotides: TGTGCCAGCAGTTCTGCGGCCACTGAAGCTTTCTTT. Its protein product is CASSSAATEAFF.

The chain recombines TRBV18 with TRBJ2-3; 12 nucleotides align to TRBD2. The V gene end was trimmed by 6 bases and the J gene end by 6 bases; junction bases not matched to a gene: 7. This CDR3 region has 15 residues. Germline CDR1 reads KGHSH; CDR2 reads LQKENI. The CDR3 loop is CASSRLTSGSDTQYF. CDR3 DNA sequence: TGTGCCAGCTCCCGGCTGACTAGCGGGAGTGATACGCAGTATTTT.

This clone was seen just once. The V and J genes are TRBV7-2 and TRBJ2-5; the match to TRBD1 covers 9 bases. From germline, CDR1 is SGHTA and CDR2 FQGNSA. J was trimmed by 5 bases and V by 6 bases; bases with no gene match: 10. CDR3 length equals 15 residues. In DNA, the CDR3 is TGTGCCAGCAGTCGGGACAGGGCTGCCCGGGAGACCCAGTACTTC. Translated, it gives CASSRDRAARETQYF.

CDR3 DNA sequence: TGTGCCAGCAGCTTAGCGATCGGGAGAAGAAACAATGAGCAGTTCTTC. As protein: CASSLAIGRRNNEQFF. The chain carries TRBV7-2 and TRBJ2-1; D may be TRBD2 (6 bases). The V and J ends lost 0 bases and 5 bases respectively, with 14 bases between them. CDR3 length equals 16 residues. CDR1 is SGHTA and CDR2 is FQGNSA in the germline V gene.

The chain joins TRBV20-1 to TRBJ2-7; tentatively, D is TRBD2 (5 bases). Germline V gives CDR1 DFQATT, CDR2 SNEGSKA (reference sequence). The V end lost 3 bases, the J end lost 4 bases, and 16 bases lay between the germline ends. The CDR3 loop spans 14 amino acids. CDR3 protein: CSASRADRWYEQYF. The CDR3 nucleotides read TGCAGTGCTAGTCGAGCGGACCGGTGGTACGAGCAGTACTTC.

CDR3: CATSDPGTGRGVNEQYF. The DNA for the CDR3 is TGTGCCACCAGTGATCCCGGGACAGGGCGGGGTGTAAACGAGCAGTACTTC. This chain connects TRBV24-1 to TRBJ2-7, with 9 positions matching TRBD1. CDR3 length equals 17 residues. The V segment lost 3 bases and the J segment 5 bases; nucleotides outside the gene matches: 13. Germline-derived CDR1 and CDR2 are KGHDR and SFDVKD.